One sample yielded the 8 T cell receptor beta chains listed below, sequenced in a study of blood T cell repertoires in COVID-19. The repertoire was sequenced with immunoSEQ multiplex PCR; TCRdb's copy has only in-frame clones and lacks some. Of about 330,000 clones in the sample, approximately 86% are singletons; the top ten hold approximately 9.9%. Sequenced material: peripheral blood. The receptor set was obtained from a man younger than 40 with COVID-19, enrolled during active disease.

The chain employs TRBV27 and TRBJ1-1; tentatively, D is TRBD1 (5 bases). The CDR3 extends over 16 amino acids. The V end was cut by 3 bases, the J end by 1 base, with 15 bases between. Germline V CDR1 and CDR2: MNHEY, SMNVEV (reference sequence). As DNA, the CDR3 is TGTGCCAGCAGTTTGCTCCCAGGGTACGCGAACACTGAAGCTTTCTTT. Its protein product is CASSLLPGYANTEAFF.

The chain is built from TRBV19 and TRBJ2-3; no reliable D call. From germline, CDR1 is LNHDA and CDR2 SQIVND (reference sequence). This CDR3 spans 16 amino acids. V was pared by 0 bases and J by 2 bases, with 12 bases between. The CDR3 loop is CASSIESVPHTDTQYF. In nucleotides, the CDR3 is TGTGCCAGTAGTATAGAGAGCGTCCCACACACAGATACGCAGTATTTT.

The rearrangement uses TRBV11-3 and TRBJ2-2; 10 nucleotides align to TRBD2. The V and J ends lost 5 bases and 8 bases, in that order; junction bases with no gene match: 5. The CDR3 length is 14 residues. Per germline, CDR1 SGHNT and CDR2 YENEEA. The CDR3 here is CASSPGTSEGELFF. The CDR3 DNA reads as TGTGCCAGCAGCCCAGGGACTAGCGAGGGGGAGCTGTTTTTT.

The CDR3 spells CASSMEQYNSPLHF. CDR3 coding DNA: TGTGCCAGTAGTATGGAACAGTATAATTCACCCCTCCACTTT. The rearrangement uses TRBV19 and TRBJ1-6; no clear D gene. CDR1 and CDR2 from the germline V gene are LNHDA and SQIVND (reference sequence). This CDR3 contains 14 residues. V was clipped by 3 bases and J by 4 bases, with 7 bases between them.

The gene calls are TRBV9 and TRBJ2-5; D might be TRBD2 (6 bases). CDR1 is SGDLS, CDR2 YYNGEE, per germline. Trimming pared 0 bases from V and 3 bases from J, leaving 15 bases between. The CDR3 runs to 16 residues. CDR3 in amino acids: CASSVAAEGLKETQYF. The DNA for the CDR3 is TGTGCCAGCAGCGTAGCAGCGGAGGGGTTAAAAGAGACCCAGTACTTC. Variable domain in full (rest from reference TRBV9 and TRBJ2-5): DSGVTQTPKHLITATGQRVTLRCSPRSGDLSVYWYQQSLDQGLQFLIQYYNGEERAKGNILERFSAQQFPDLHSELNLSSLELGDSALYFCASSVAAEGLKETQYFGPGTRLLVL.

This chain uses TRBV6-1 with TRBJ2-7; 9 bases match TRBD1. CDR1 and CDR2 from the germline V gene are MNHNS and SASEGT. V shed 1 base, J shed 4 bases, and the junction held 2 bases outside the gene matches. The length of the CDR3 is 14 residues. The CDR3 coding sequence is TGTGCCAGCAGTGAAGGGACAGGGGATTACGAGCAGTACTTC. Its translation is CASSEGTGDYEQYF.

The V gene is TRBV4-3, the J gene TRBJ1-3, with D possibly TRBD1 on 6 matching bases. This CDR3 has 16 amino acids. V was trimmed by 4 bases and J by 0 bases, leaving 13 bases between them. Germline CDR1 reads LGHNA; CDR2 reads YSLEER. The CDR3 protein is CASSPHGGHSGNTIYF. The DNA for the CDR3 is TGCGCCAGCAGCCCCCACGGGGGGCACTCTGGAAACACCATATATTTT.

The CDR3 nucleotides are TGTGCCATCTCAACTACCAAAAACATTCAGTACTTC. Translation gives CAISTTKNIQYF. This chain uses TRBV10-3 with TRBJ2-4; unclear D gene. In germline, CDR1 is ENHRY, CDR2 SYGVKD. Between the trimmed V and J ends, which lost 8 bases and 2 bases, there was a span of 7 bases. The CDR3 runs 12 residues.